This T cell receptor beta chain emerged from a study of T cells in Graves' hyperthyroidism and ophthalmopathy. Amplification of TCR beta CDR3 regions was performed using RNA transcripts as template. HTBI primers were employed in a first-round RT-PCR of the TCR CDR3. Via MiXCR, TCRdb re-called the multiplex PCR reads, giving one row per CDR3 protein. This sample yields 190,000 or so distinct CDR3 sequences, of which about a sixth are seen a single time; just under 45% belongs to the top ten. This clonotype was seen many times. The CDR3 sequence is 10 residues long. V was pared by 1 base and J by 6 bases, with 4 bases between. Germline loops: CDR1 GTSNPN, CDR2 SVGIG (reference sequence).

Sequencing was carried out using blood. The rearrangement links TRBV30 to TRBJ2-7, with D hard to call. The sequence derives from a man between 40 and 49 years old with Graves' hyperthyroidism. The CDR3 is CAWSGGEQYF. The CDR3 bases are TGTGCCTGGAGTGGAGGCGAGCAGTACTTC.